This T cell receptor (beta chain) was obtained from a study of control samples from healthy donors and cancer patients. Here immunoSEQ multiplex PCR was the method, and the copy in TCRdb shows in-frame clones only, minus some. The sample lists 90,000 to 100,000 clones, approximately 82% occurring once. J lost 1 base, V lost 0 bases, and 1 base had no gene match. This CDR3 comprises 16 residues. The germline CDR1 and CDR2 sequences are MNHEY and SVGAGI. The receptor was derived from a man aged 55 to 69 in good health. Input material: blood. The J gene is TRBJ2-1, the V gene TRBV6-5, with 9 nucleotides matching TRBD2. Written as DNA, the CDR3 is TGTGCCAGCAGTTACTCTGCGGGAGGGTCCTACAATGAGCAGTTCTTC. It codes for CASSYSAGGSYNEQFF.